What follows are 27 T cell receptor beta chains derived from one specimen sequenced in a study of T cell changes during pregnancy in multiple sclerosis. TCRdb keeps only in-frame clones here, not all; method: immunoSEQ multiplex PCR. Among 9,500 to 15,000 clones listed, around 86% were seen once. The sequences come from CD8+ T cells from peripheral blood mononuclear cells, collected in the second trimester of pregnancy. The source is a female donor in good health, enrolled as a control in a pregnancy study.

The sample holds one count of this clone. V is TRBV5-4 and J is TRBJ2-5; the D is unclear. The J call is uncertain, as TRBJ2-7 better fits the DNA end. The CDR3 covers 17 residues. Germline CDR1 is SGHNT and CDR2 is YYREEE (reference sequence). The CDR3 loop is CASSLDRVRRVGYEQYF. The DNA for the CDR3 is TGTGCCAGCAGCTTGGATCGGGTCCGGCGTGTTGGCTACGAGCAGTACTTC.

The CDR3 here is CASSPQVQGAGELFF. The CDR3 bases are TGTGCCAGCAGTCCACAAGTCCAGGGGGCCGGGGAGCTGTTTTTT. The genes are TRBV27 and TRBJ2-2; TRBD1 agrees at 7 bases. This CDR3 comprises 15 residues. Germline CDR1 MNHEY, CDR2 SMNVEV (reference sequence). V lost 5 bases, J lost 6 bases, and 9 bases stayed unmatched.

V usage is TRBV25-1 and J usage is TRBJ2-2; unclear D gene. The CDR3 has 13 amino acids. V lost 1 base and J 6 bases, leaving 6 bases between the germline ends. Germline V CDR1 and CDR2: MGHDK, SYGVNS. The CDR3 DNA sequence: TGTGCCAGCAGTGAATTTGAGGCCGGGGAGCTGTTTTTT. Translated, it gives CASSEFEAGELFF.

This CDR3 is CASSLGPLRGRANTGELFF. CDR3 coding DNA: TGTGCCAGCAGCTTAGGCCCCCTTAGAGGGAGAGCGAACACCGGGGAGCTGTTTTTT. This chain links TRBV13 with TRBJ2-2; weak D call: TRBD2 (5 bases). Germline V CDR1 and CDR2: PRHDT, FYEKMQ (reference sequence). CDR3 size: 19 residues. V was shortened by 0 bases and J by 0 bases, with 17 bases between the two germline ends.

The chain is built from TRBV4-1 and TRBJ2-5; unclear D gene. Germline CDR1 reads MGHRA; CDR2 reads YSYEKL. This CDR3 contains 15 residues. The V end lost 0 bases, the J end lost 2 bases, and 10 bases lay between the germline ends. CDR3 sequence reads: CASSQESIEQETQYF. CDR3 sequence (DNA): TGCGCCAGCAGCCAAGAATCAATAGAACAAGAGACCCAGTACTTC.

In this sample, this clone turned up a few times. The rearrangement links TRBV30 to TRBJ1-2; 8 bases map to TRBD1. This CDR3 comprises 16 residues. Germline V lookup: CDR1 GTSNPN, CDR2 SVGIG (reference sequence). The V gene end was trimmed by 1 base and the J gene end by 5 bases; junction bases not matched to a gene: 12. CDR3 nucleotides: TGTGCCTGGAGTGATCATGACAGGGGAAGAGGGTATGGCTACACCTTC. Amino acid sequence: CAWSDHDRGRGYGYTF.

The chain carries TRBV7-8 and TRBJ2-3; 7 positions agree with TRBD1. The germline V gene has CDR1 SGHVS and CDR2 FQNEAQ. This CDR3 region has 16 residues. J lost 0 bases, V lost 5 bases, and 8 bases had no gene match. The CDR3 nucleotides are TGTGCCAGCAGCCAAAAAGGGGGCGTGAGCACAGATACGCAGTATTTT. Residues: CASSQKGGVSTDTQYF.

The CDR3 bases are TGTGCCTGGAGTGCCACAGACCCCTATGGCTACACCTTC. Amino acid sequence: CAWSATDPYGYTF. V is TRBV30 and J is TRBJ1-2; D is unclear. Trimming cost V 1 base and J 4 bases, with 10 bases left between them. The V gene's germline CDR1 is GTSNPN and CDR2 SVGIG (reference sequence). CDR3 length: 13 amino acids.

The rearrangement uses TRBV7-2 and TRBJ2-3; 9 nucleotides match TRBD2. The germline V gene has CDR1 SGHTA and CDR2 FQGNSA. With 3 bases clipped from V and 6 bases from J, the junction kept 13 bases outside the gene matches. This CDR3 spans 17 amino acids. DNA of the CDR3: TGTGCCAGCAGCTTTTTAGCGGGGGAGGTTAAAGGGGATACGCAGTATTTT. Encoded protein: CASSFLAGEVKGDTQYF.

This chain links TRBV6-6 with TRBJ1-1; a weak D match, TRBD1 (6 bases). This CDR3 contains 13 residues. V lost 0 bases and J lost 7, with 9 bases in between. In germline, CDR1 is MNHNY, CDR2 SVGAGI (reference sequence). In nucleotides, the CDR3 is TGTGCCAGCAGTTACTCGACAGGACATGAAGCTTTCTTT. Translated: CASSYSTGHEAFF.

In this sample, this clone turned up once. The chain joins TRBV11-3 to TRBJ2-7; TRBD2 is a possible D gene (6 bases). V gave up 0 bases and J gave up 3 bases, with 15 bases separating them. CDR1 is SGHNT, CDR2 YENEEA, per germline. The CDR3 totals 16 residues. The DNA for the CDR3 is TGTGCCAGCAGCTTAGATTGGGGGACGGGGGACTACGAGCAGTACTTC. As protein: CASSLDWGTGDYEQYF. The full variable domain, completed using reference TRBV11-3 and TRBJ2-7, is EAGVVQSPRYKIIEKKQPVAFWCNPISGHNTLYWYLQNLGQGPELLIRYENEEAVDDSQLPKDRFSAERLKGVDSTLKIQPAELGDSAVYLCASSLDWGTGDYEQYFGPGTRLTVT.

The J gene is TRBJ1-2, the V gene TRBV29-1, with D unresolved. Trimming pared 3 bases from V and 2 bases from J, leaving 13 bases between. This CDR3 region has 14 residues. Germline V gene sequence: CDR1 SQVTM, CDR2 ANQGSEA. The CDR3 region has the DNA TGCAGCGTTGAGCGGCAGTTCTTCAACTATGGCTACACCTTC. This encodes CSVERQFFNYGYTF.

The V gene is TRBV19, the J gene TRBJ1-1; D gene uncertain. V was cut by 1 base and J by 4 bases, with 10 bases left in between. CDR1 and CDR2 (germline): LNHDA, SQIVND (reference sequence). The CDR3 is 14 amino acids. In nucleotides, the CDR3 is TGTGCCAGTAGTATAGGGTTGGCGGGCACTGAAGCTTTCTTT. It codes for CASSIGLAGTEAFF.

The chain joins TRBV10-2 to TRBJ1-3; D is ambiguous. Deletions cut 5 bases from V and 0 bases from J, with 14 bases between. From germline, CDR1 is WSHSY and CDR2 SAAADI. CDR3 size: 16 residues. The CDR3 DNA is TGCGCCAGCAGTTTCCCCGACCGGAGCTCTGGAAACACCATATATTTT. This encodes CASSFPDRSSGNTIYF.

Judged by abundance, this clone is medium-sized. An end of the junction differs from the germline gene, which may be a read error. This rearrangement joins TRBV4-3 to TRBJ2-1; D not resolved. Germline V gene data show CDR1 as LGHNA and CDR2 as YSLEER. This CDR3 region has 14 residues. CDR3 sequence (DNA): TGCGCCAGCAGCCAAGTGGAAAACATTGGGTATGCGGTCTTC. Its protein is CASSQVENIGYAVF.

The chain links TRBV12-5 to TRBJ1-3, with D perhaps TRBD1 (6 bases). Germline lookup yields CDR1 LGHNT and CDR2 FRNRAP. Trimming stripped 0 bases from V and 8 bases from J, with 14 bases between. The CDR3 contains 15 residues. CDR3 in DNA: TGTGCTAGTGGTTTGGTATCAGGGGAGGGAGACACCATATATTTT. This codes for CASGLVSGEGDTIYF. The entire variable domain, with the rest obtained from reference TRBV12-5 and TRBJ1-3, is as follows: DARVTQTPRHKVTEMGQEVTMRCQPILGHNTVFWYRQTMMQGLELLAYFRNRAPLDDSGMPKDRFSAEMPDATLATLKIQPSEPRDSAVYFCASGLVSGEGDTIYFGEGSWLTVV.

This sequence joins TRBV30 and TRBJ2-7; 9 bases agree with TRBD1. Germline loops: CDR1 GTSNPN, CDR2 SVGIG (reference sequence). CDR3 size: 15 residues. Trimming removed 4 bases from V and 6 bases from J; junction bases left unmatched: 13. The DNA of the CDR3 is TGTGCCTGGATTCCATCGGACAGGGGAGGTCTCGAGCAGTACTTC. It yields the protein CAWIPSDRGGLEQYF. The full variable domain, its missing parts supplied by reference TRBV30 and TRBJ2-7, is SQTIHQWPATLVQPVGSPLSLECTVEGTSNPNLYWYRQAAGRGLQLLFYSVGIGQISSEVPQNLSASRPQDRQFILSSKKLLLSDSGFYLCAWIPSDRGGLEQYFGPGTRLTVT.

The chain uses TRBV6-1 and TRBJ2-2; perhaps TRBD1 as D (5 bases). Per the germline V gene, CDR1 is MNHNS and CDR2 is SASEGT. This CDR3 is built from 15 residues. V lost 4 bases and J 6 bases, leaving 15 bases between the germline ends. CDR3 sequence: CASSGQFGGAGELFF. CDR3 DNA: TGTGCCAGCAGTGGACAGTTCGGTGGCGCCGGGGAGCTGTTTTTT.

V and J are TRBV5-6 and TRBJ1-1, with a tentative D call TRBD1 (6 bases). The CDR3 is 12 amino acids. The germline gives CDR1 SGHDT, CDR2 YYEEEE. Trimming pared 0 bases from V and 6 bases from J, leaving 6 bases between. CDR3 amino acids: CASSLGGPEAFF. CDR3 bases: TGTGCCAGCAGCTTGGGGGGGCCTGAAGCTTTCTTT.

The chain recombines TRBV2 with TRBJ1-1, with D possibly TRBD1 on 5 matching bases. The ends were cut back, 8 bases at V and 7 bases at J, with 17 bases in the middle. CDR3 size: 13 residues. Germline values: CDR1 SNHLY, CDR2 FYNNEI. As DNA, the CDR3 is TGTGCCAGCTACTCCCCCGGGGGGGGTGAAGCTTTCTTT. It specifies CASYSPGGGEAFF.

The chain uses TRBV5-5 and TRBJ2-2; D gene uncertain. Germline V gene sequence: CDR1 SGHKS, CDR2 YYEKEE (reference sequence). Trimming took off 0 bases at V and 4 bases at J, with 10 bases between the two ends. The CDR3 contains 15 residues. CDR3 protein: CASSLDFSSTGELFF. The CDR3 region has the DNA TGTGCCAGCAGCTTGGATTTTAGCAGCACCGGGGAGCTGTTTTTT.

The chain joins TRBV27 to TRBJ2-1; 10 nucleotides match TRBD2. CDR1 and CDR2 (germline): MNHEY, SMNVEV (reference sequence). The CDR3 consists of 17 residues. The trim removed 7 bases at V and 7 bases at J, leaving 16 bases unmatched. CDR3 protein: CASKPLLAGVDENEQFF. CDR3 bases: TGTGCCAGCAAGCCCCTCCTAGCGGGGGTTGATGAAAATGAGCAGTTCTTC.

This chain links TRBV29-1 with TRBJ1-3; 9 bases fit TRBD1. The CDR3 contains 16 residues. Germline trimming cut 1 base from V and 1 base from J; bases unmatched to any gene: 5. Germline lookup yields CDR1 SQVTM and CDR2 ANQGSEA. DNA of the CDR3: TGCAGCGTTGAAGGGGACAGGGCCAATTCTGGAAACACCATATATTTT. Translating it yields CSVEGDRANSGNTIYF. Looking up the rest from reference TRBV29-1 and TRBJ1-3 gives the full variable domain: SAVISQKPSRDICQRGTSLTIQCQVDSQVTMMFWYRQQPGQSLTLIATANQGSEATYESGFVIDKFPISRPNLTFSTLTVSNMSPEDSSIYLCSVEGDRANSGNTIYFGEGSWLTVV.

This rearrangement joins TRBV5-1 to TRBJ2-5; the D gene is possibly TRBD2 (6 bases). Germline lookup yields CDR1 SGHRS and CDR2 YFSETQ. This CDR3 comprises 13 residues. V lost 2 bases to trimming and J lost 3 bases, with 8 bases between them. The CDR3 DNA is TGCGCCAGCAGCTTTCCGGGAGAAGAGACCCAGTACTTC. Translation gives CASSFPGEETQYF.

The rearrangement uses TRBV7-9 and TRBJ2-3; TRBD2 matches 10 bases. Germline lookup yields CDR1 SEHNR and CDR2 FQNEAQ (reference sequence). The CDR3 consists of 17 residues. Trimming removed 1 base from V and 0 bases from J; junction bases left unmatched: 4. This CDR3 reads CASSLDGAGGSTDTQYF. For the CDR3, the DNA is TGTGCCAGCAGCTTAGATGGAGCGGGAGGGAGCACAGATACGCAGTATTTT.

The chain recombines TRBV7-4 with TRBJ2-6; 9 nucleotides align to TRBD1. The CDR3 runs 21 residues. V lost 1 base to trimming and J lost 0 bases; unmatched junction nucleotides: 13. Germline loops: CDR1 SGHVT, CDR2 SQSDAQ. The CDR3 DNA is TGTGCCAGCAGCTTAGAAGGCCCGGGACAGGGCGAATTCTCTGGGGCCAACGTCCTGACTTTC. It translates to CASSLEGPGQGEFSGANVLTF.

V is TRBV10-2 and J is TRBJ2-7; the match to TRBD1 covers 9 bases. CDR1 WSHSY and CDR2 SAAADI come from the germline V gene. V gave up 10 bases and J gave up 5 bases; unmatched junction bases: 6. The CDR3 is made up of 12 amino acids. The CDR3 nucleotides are TGCGCCACCGGACAGGGGAATAACGAGCAGTACTTC. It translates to CATGQGNNEQYF.